A single sample is the source of the 7 T cell receptor beta chains below, sequenced in a study of OX40 agonist ivuxolimab in advanced cancers. Measured with immunoSEQ multiplex PCR; TCRdb has only the in-frame clones, and not every one. This sample has 58,000 or so clones; roughly 85% occur once, and the top ten carry less than 4%. The sample here was CD4+ or CD8+ T cells sorted from blood, taken in a trial of the OX40 agonist ivuxolimab. The receptor source for this set is an adult with an advanced solid tumor such as melanoma, head and neck, liver or kidney cancer.

CDR3 sequence reads: CASSIGGTFGYNEQFF. The CDR3 DNA reads as TGTGCCAGTAGTATAGGCGGCACCTTCGGCTACAATGAGCAGTTCTTC. The genes are TRBV19 and TRBJ2-1, with no clear D. CDR1 and CDR2 (germline): LNHDA, SQIVND (reference sequence). CDR3 size: 16 residues. V lost 1 base, J lost 3 bases, and 13 bases lay in between.

The CDR3 DNA follows: TGTGCCAGCAGACTGGGGACTGGGGATACGCAGTATTTT. This encodes CASRLGTGDTQYF. This sequence joins TRBV6-5 and TRBJ2-3, with D perhaps TRBD2 (6 bases). Trimming cost V 6 bases and J 6 bases, with 13 bases left between them. This CDR3 has 13 amino acids. Germline CDR1 reads MNHEY; CDR2 reads SVGAGI.

The genes are TRBV11-2 and TRBJ1-4, with 7 bases aligning to TRBD1. J gave up 0 bases and V 3 bases, and 10 bases lay outside the gene matches. This CDR3 is built from 18 residues. Per the germline V gene, CDR1 is SGHAT and CDR2 is FQNNGV. The DNA for the CDR3 is TGTGCCAGCAGCTTTGAGTGGACAGGATCGACAACTAATGAAAAACTGTTTTTT. Its translation is CASSFEWTGSTTNEKLFF.

V and J are TRBV19 and TRBJ2-7, with a weak D call TRBD1 (8 bases). The CDR3 totals 15 residues. Trimming took 5 bases from V and 5 from J, leaving 19 bases between them. CDR1 LNHDA and CDR2 SQIVND come from the germline V gene (reference sequence). CDR3 amino acids: CASSFGQGAGDEQYF. In DNA form, the CDR3 reads TGTGCCAGTAGTTTCGGACAGGGCGCGGGGGACGAGCAGTACTTC.

The gene calls are TRBV28 and TRBJ2-1; 7 positions match TRBD2. The trim removed 6 bases at V and 4 bases at J, leaving 6 bases unmatched. The CDR3 runs to 14 residues. Germline CDR1 MDHEN, CDR2 SYDVKM. CDR3 nucleotides: TGTGCCAGCAGAACTAGCGCCCCTTACAATGAGCAGTTCTTC. Amino acids: CASRTSAPYNEQFF.

The chain joins TRBV10-3 to TRBJ2-2; D might be TRBD1 (6 bases). The germline V gene has CDR1 ENHRY and CDR2 SYGVKD. There are 15 residues in the CDR3. With 4 bases removed from V and 4 bases from J, the gap between germline ends came to 13 bases. The CDR3 nucleotides read TGTGCCATCAGTGGCCGGGACATCTCCACCGGGGAGCTGTTTTTT. This encodes CAISGRDISTGELFF.

This clone was recorded once. CDR3 region: CASSLAGGALSPETQYF. As DNA, the CDR3 is TGCGCCAGCAGCTTGGCCGGGGGGGCCTTGTCTCCAGAGACCCAGTACTTC. The chain combines TRBV5-1 with TRBJ2-5, with 8 bases lining up with TRBD2. The CDR3 sequence is 17 residues long. Per the germline V gene, CDR1 is SGHRS and CDR2 is YFSETQ. V lost 0 bases to trimming and J lost 4 bases; unmatched junction nucleotides: 11.